This TCR beta chain was profiled in a study of control samples from healthy donors and cancer patients. The data were produced by immunoSEQ multiplex PCR, yet TCRdb's version contains in-frame clones alone and is incomplete. This sample carries just under 80,000 clones, roughly 90% of them seen once, and the ten largest clones take 1.9%. There are 15 residues in the CDR3. The germline CDR1 and CDR2 sequences are SGHTA and FQGTGA. Trimming removed 8 bases from V and 0 bases from J, with 14 bases in between. Sequencing used PBMCs. The source is a woman aged 55-70 years with head and neck cancer. The chain recombines TRBV7-3 with TRBJ2-1, with D possibly matching TRBD2 (5 bases). In DNA, the CDR3 is TGTGCCAGCTCTTCGGGGATTAGCTCCTACAATGAGCAGTTCTTC. Translated, it gives CASSSGISSYNEQFF.